The clone carrying this TCR beta chain was counted ten times or more. Its antigen is still unknown. The data originate from a study of read filtering for tumor transcriptome and immune sequencing. Study information: R-ISS stage counts were eight or nine for I, about 15 for II, 6 or 7 for III.

Overall study findings and caveats: The CD138-negative fraction was mixed bone marrow immune cells, not pure T cells. In IR-seq, single-read clonotypes were roughly 80% of clonotypes but about 3.5% of reads.

The library was built from around 400 ng RNA with molecular barcoded adaptors for alpha/delta and beta/gamma chains. TCRdb reanalysed the reads using MiXCR and keeps one entry per CDR3 protein. The sample shows some 15,000 distinct CDR3 sequences, about a fifth of them seen only once. This clonotype originated in a donor at least 40 years old with multiple myeloma. Material: a population of CD138-negative cells sorted from bone marrow.

This CDR3 reads CASSRGQFNEKLFF. The CDR3 nucleotides are TGTGCCAGCAGCCGGGGACAGTTCAATGAAAAACTGTTTTTT. This chain connects TRBV6-5 to TRBJ1-4; 7 bases are shared with TRBD1. Germline assignment: CDR1 MNHEY and CDR2 SVGAGI. V lost 6 bases to trimming and J lost 5 bases; unmatched junction nucleotides: 6. CDR3 length: 14 residues.